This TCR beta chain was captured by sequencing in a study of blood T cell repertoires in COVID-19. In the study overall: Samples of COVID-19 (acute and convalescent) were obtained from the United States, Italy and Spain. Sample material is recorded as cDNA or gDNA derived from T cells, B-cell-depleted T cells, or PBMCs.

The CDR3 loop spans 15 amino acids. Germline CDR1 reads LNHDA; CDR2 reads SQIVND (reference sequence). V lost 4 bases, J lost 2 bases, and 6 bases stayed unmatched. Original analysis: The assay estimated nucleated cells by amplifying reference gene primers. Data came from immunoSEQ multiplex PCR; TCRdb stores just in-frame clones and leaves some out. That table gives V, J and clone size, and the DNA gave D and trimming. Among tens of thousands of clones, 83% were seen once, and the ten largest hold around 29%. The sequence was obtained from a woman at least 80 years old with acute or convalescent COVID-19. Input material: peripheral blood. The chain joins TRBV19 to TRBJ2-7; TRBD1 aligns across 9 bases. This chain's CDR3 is CASSKGQGDTYEQYF. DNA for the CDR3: TGTGCCAGTAGTAAGGGACAGGGTGATACCTACGAGCAGTACTTC.